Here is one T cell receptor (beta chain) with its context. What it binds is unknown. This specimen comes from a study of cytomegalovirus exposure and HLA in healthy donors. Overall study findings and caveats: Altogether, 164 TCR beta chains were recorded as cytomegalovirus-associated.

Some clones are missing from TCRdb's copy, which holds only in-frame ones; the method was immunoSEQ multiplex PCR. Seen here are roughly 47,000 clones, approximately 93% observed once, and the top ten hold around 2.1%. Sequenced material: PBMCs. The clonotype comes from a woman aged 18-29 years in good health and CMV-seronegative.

As DNA, the CDR3 is TGTGCCAGCAGCCCCAGGACAGGGGCGAGCAATCAGCCCCAGCATTTT. This encodes CASSPRTGASNQPQHF. The genes are TRBV7-2 and TRBJ1-5; 9 positions agree with TRBD1. This CDR3 has 16 amino acids. J lost 1 base, V lost 5 bases, and 6 bases had no gene match. Looked up from germline, CDR1 is SGHTA and CDR2 is FQGNSA.